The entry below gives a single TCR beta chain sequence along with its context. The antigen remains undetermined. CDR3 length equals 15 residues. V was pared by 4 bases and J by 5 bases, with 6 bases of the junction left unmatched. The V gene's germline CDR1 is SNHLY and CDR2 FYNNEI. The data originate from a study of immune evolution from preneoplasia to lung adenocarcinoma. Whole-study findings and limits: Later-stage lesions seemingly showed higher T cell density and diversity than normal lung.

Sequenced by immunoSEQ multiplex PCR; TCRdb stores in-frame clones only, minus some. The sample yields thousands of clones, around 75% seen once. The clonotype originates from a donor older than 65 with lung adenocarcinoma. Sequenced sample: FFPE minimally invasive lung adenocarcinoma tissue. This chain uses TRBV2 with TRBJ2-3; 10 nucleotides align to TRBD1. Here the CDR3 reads CASSVRQGALDTQYF. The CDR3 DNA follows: TGTGCCAGCAGTGTGAGACAGGGGGCATTAGATACGCAGTATTTT.